Listed below are T cell receptor beta chains from one sample, sequenced in a study of cytomegalovirus exposure and HLA in healthy donors. Clones were read by immunoSEQ multiplex PCR, and TCRdb kept only the in-frame ones, dropping some. The sample gives about 120,000 clones, 50% to 70% of which show up once; roughly 10% is in the top ten. The sample consisted of PBMCs. Receptors were obtained from a woman aged 40 to 50 in good health and CMV-seropositive. CDR3s include the opening cysteine and the closing phenylalanine or tryptophan. The D gene is left open where the match is weak. Expanded clones are given a class, and other clones once, few, many or no size at all.

J gene	clone size	V gene	D gene	CDR3 protein	CDR3 DNA
TRBJ2-1	-	TRBV9	TRBD1	CASSGLTGGDEQFF	TGTGCCAGCAGCGGCCTTACAGGGGGCGATGAGCAGTTCTTC
TRBJ1-1	-	TRBV7-8	TRBD1	CASSLSPGQGSEAFF	TGTGCCAGCAGCTTAAGTCCGGGACAGGGAAGTGAAGCTTTCTTT
TRBJ2-3	-	TRBV9	-	CASSVAQTEADTQYF	TGTGCCAGCAGCGTAGCCCAGACCGAGGCAGATACGCAGTATTTT
TRBJ1-5	-	TRBV19	-	CASSAWGGPHQPQHF	TGTGCCAGTAGTGCCTGGGGGGGTCCGCATCAGCCCCAGCATTTT
TRBJ1-1	-	TRBV19	TRBD1	CASSIGTAREAFF	TGTGCCAGTAGTATCGGGACAGCGAGGGAAGCTTTCTTT
TRBJ2-5	-	TRBV7-2	-	CASSSLAPQETQYF	TGTGCCAGCAGCTCCTTAGCGCCCCAAGAGACCCAGTACTTC
TRBJ1-5	few	TRBV19	-	CASSIAGAGNQPQHF	TGTGCCAGTAGTATAGCAGGGGCCGGTAATCAGCCCCAGCATTTT
TRBJ2-3	few	TRBV6-6	-	CASSSVPGSLDTQYF	TGTGCCAGCAGTTCCGTCCCCGGGAGCCTCGATACGCAGTATTTT
TRBJ1-5	-	TRBV15	-	CATSGGKNQPQHF	TGTGCCACCAGCGGGGGGAAGAATCAGCCCCAGCATTTT
TRBJ2-7	-	TRBV25-1	TRBD2	CASSEFIATSLDEQYF	TGTGCCAGCAGTGAATTCATCGCGACTAGCCTGGACGAGCAGTACTTC
TRBJ2-5	-	TRBV19	-	CASTPSREQETQYF	TGTGCCAGTACCCCCTCTCGGGAACAAGAGACCCAGTACTTC
TRBJ2-5	-	TRBV5-1	TRBD1	CASSLGQIEETQYF	TGCGCCAGCAGCCTGGGACAGATAGAGGAGACCCAGTACTTC
TRBJ1-2	-	TRBV21-1	-	CASSKGGRPTRHHDYGYTF	TGTGCCAGCAGCAAAGGAGGCCGTCCCACTAGACACCACGACTATGGCTACACCTTC
TRBJ2-2	-	TRBV9	-	CASSGSGMGTGELFF	TGTGCCAGCAGCGGTAGCGGCATGGGGACCGGGGAGCTGTTTTTT
TRBJ2-3	-	TRBV7-7	TRBD2	CASSLSGAAGGPDTQYF	TGTGCTAGCAGCCTATCCGGGGCTGCGGGAGGCCCGGATACGCAGTATTTT
TRBJ2-7	-	TRBV6-5	-	CASSSTLADYEQYF	TGTGCCAGCAGTTCCACCTTAGCGGACTACGAGCAGTACTTC
TRBJ1-4	-	TRBV5-8	TRBD1	CASSHGTGATNEKLFF	TGTGCCAGCAGCCACGGGACAGGGGCAACTAATGAAAAACTGTTTTTT
TRBJ1-2	once	TRBV6-1	-	CASNGGGGMYGYTF	TGTGCCAGCAATGGCGGTGGGGGGATGTATGGCTACACCTTC
TRBJ2-3	-	TRBV5-1	-	CASSLGGYQGDTQYF	TGCGCCAGCAGCTTGGGCGGATACCAGGGAGATACGCAGTATTTT
TRBJ1-1	-	TRBV6-1	-	CASKRQLNTEAFF	TGTGCCAGCAAGAGACAGCTGAACACTGAAGCTTTCTTT
TRBJ2-2	-	TRBV11-1	-	CASSLMTGGTGELFF	TGTGCCAGCAGCTTAATGACAGGAGGCACCGGGGAGCTGTTTTTT
TRBJ2-1	-	TRBV2	TRBD2	CATERLAFANEQFF	TGTGCCACGGAAAGACTAGCGTTTGCAAATGAGCAGTTCTTC
TRBJ2-7	-	TRBV10-2	TRBD1	CASSDRLNRGRGEQYF	TGCGCCAGCAGTGACCGACTGAACAGGGGGCGCGGTGAGCAGTACTTC
TRBJ2-2	-	TRBV7-9	-	CASSHGLRNTGELFF	TGTGCCAGCAGTCACGGGTTGAGGAACACCGGGGAGCTGTTTTTT
TRBJ1-5	-	TRBV2	TRBD1	CASSEALLQGAQPQHF	TGTGCCAGCAGTGAAGCGCTTCTCCAGGGGGCGCAGCCCCAGCATTTT
TRBJ1-6	-	TRBV9	-	CASSEWGQVSSPLHF	TGTGCCAGCAGCGAGTGGGGACAAGTGAGTTCACCCCTCCACTTT